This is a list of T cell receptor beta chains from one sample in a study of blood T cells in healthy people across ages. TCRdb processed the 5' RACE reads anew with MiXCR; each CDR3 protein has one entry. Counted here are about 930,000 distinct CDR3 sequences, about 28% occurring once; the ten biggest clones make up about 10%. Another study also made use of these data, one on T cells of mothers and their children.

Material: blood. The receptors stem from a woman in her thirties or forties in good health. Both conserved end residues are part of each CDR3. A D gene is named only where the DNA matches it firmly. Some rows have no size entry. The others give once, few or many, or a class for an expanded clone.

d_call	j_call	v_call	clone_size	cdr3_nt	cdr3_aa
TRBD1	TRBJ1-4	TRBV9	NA	TGTGCCAGCAGCGTAGAAACGGGACAGGGGGCGGCTAATGAAAAACTGTTTTTT	CASSVETGQGAANEKLFF
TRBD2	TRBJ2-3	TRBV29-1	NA	TGCAGCGTTGAACCTCGGACTAGCGGCACAGATACGCAGTATTTT	CSVEPRTSGTDTQYF
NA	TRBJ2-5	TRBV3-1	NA	TGTGCCAGCAGCCTAGCCCGACAGAACGGGCAGTACTTC	CASSLARQNGQYF
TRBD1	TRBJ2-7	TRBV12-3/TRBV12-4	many	TGTGCCAGCACCGTAGGAAGGGGGCCAAACGAGCAGTACTTC	CASTVGRGPNEQYF
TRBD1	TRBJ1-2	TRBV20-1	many	TGCAGTGCTGGGACAGGGTTTAACTATGGCTACACCTTC	CSAGTGFNYGYTF
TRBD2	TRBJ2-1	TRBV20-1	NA	TGCAGTGCTAGAGGCAGCGGGGGGCGGTACAATGAGCAGTTCTTC	CSARGSGGRYNEQFF
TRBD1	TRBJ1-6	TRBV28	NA	TGTGCCAGCAGTTTACAGATCGGGACAGGGAGGAATTCACCCCTCCACTTT	CASSLQIGTGRNSPLHF
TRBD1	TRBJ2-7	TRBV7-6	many	TGTGCCAGCAGCAATGACAGGGGGCTAGGTACCGAGCAGTACTTC	CASSNDRGLGTEQYF
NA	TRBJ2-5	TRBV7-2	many	TGTGCCAGCAGGGAGCAAGAGACCCAGTACTTC	CASREQETQYF
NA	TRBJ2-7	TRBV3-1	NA	TGTGCCGGCAGCCAAGAAGGCAGGTGGTCCGGGGAGCAGTACTTC	CAGSQEGRWSGEQYF
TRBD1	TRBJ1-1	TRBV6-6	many	TGTGCCAGCAGTTACGCAGGGGGGAACACTGAAGCTTTCTTT	CASSYAGGNTEAFF
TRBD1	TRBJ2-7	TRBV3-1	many	TGTGCCAGCAGCCAATCGGACAGGGCCTACGAGCAGTACTTC	CASSQSDRAYEQYF
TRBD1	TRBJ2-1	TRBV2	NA	TGTGCCAGCAGGGACAGGGACTACAATGAGCAGTTCTTC	CASRDRDYNEQFF
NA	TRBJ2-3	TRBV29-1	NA	TGCAGCGTTGAAGGTGGGTCAGTGAACGGAGATACGCAGTATTTT	CSVEGGSVNGDTQYF
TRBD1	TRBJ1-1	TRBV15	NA	TGTGCCACCAGCGGGACAGGGGGTTTCACTGAAGCTTTCTTT	CATSGTGGFTEAFF
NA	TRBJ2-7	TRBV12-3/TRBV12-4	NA	TGTGCCAGCAGTTTTGGGGTGGCCTCAAAAACCTACGAGCAGTACTTC	CASSFGVASKTYEQYF
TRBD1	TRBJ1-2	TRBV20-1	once	TGCAGTGCTAGAGGCTTCCCGGGACAGGGAAACTATGGCTACACCTTC	CSARGFPGQGNYGYTF
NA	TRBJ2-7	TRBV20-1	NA	TGCAGTGCTTTTTGGACAGCTACCGGAGGGTACGAGCAGTACTTC	CSAFWTATGGYEQYF
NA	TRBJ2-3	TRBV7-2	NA	TGTGCCAGCAGCTTAACGGCGGAAGTAACAGATACGCAGTATTTT	CASSLTAEVTDTQYF
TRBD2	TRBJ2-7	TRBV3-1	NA	TGTGCCAGCAGGGGCGGGACTAGCGGGGGTGCAACCTACAATGAGCAGTACTTC	CASRGGTSGGATYNEQYF
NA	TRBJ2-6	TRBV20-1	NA	TGCAGTGCTAGAGATCGCGGCAGAGCGAGGCTTTCTGGGGCCAACGTCCTGACTTTC	CSARDRGRARLSGANVLTF
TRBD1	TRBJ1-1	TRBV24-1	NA	TGTGCCACCAGTGACCCTCGGACAGGCGGGACTGAAGCTTTCTTT	CATSDPRTGGTEAFF
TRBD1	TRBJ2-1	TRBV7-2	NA	TGTACCAGCAGCTTAAAGGGGACAGGAGCCTACAATGAGCAGTTCTTC	CTSSLKGTGAYNEQFF
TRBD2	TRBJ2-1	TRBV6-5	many	TGTGCCAGCAGTTCCGGGGGGGTGAGGGAAGAGCAGTTCTTC	CASSSGGVREEQFF
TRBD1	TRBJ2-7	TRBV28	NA	TGTGCCAGCAGGGGTTACGGGACAGGGGCCTACGAGCAGTACTTC	CASRGYGTGAYEQYF
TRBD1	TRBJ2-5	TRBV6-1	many	TGTGCCAGCAGCGACAGGGAGAGGGAGACCCAGTACTTC	CASSDRERETQYF
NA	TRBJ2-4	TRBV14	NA	TGTGCCAGCAGCCATAGCGGATCCTACAAAAACATTCAGTACTTC	CASSHSGSYKNIQYF
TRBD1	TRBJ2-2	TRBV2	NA	TGTGCCAGCAGTGTTGGGACAGGGAGCACCGGGGAGCTGTTTTTT	CASSVGTGSTGELFF
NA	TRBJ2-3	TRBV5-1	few	TGCGCCAGCAGCTTGCAGGCTCCAAGCACAGATACGCAGTATTTT	CASSLQAPSTDTQYF
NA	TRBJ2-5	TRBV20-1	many	TGCAGTGCAAACCGGGGCAGGGGACAAGAGACCCAGTACTTC	CSANRGRGQETQYF
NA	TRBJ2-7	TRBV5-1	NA	TGCGCCAGCAGCTTGTTGGCCAGGGAGGCCTACGAGCAGTACTTC	CASSLLAREAYEQYF
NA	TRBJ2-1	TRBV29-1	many	TGCAGCGTTGATATTGAACCCAATGAGCAGTTCTTC	CSVDIEPNEQFF
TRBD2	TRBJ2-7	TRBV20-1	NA	TGCAGTGCCTACCCTTTACCGGGACTAGAAAACTACAATGAGCAGTACTTC	CSAYPLPGLENYNEQYF
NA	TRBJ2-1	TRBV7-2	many	TGTGCCAGCAGCTTAAACAGGGACTACAATGAGCAGTTCTTC	CASSLNRDYNEQFF